These 12 T cell receptor beta chains originate from one sample sequenced in a study of cytomegalovirus exposure and HLA in healthy donors. The table came from immunoSEQ multiplex PCR; TCRdb's copy has only in-frame clones and leaves some out. The sample lists about 120,000 clones; 86% were seen once. The sequencing sample was made of PBMCs. These receptors were collected from a young man in good health and CMV-seronegative.

CDR3 coding DNA: TGTGCCAGCAGCTTATTCGAGCGCGTTGAGCAGTTCTTC. It is translated as CASSLFERVEQFF. This chain links TRBV7-9 with TRBJ2-1, with D hard to call. CDR3 length: 13 amino acids. V was pared by 2 bases and J by 9 bases, with 11 bases between. Germline V gene lookup returns CDR1 SEHNR and CDR2 FQNEAQ (reference sequence). The whole variable domain, remainder taken from reference TRBV7-9 and TRBJ2-1, is DTGVSQNPRHKITKRGQNVTFRCDPISEHNRLYWYRQTLGQGPEFLTYFQNEAQLEKSRLLSDRFSAERPKGSFSTLEIQRTEQGDSAMYLCASSLFERVEQFFGPGTRLTVL.

The chain recombines TRBV6-5 with TRBJ2-1, with D possibly matching TRBD1 (6 bases). The V gene lost 2 bases and the J gene lost 2 bases, with 7 bases spanning the gap. This CDR3 contains 14 residues. Germline loops: CDR1 MNHEY, CDR2 SVGAGI. CDR3 region: CASSYEGAYNEQFF. The DNA of the CDR3 is TGTGCCAGCAGTTACGAGGGGGCCTACAATGAGCAGTTCTTC.

A few counts support this clone. The CDR3 sequence is CAWSGQGGYEQYF. CDR3 DNA: TGTGCCTGGAGTGGACAGGGAGGCTACGAGCAGTACTTC. This sequence joins TRBV30 and TRBJ2-7; D may be TRBD1 (7 bases). The germline V gene has CDR1 GTSNPN and CDR2 SVGIG (reference sequence). This CDR3 contains 13 residues. V was shortened by 1 base and J by 3 bases, with 10 bases between the two germline ends.

The chain is built from TRBV29-1 and TRBJ1-1, with TRBD1 as a possible D gene (5 bases). The CDR3 consists of 12 residues. Trimming took off 7 bases at V and 2 bases at J, with 11 bases between the two ends. Germline CDR1 is SQVTM and CDR2 is ANQGSEA. The CDR3 nucleotides read TGCAGCGCCCGACAGAGCAACACTGAAGCTTTCTTT. It encodes CSARQSNTEAFF.

The V call is TRBV27, the J call TRBJ1-5; 9 nucleotides line up with TRBD1. V dropped 9 bases and J dropped 3; count of bases not matched to a gene: 12. CDR3 size: 16 residues. The V gene's germline CDR1 is MNHEY and CDR2 SMNVEV (reference sequence). In DNA form, the CDR3 reads TGTGCCAGTTGGGGTGCCGGGACAGGGACCAATCAGCCCCAGCATTTT. Translated, it gives CASWGAGTGTNQPQHF.

The rearrangement links TRBV19 to TRBJ1-6; possibly TRBD1 for D (6 bases). Trimming pared 5 bases from V and 9 bases from J, leaving 17 bases between. The CDR3 consists of 15 residues. The germline CDR1 and CDR2 sequences are LNHDA and SQIVND (reference sequence). The CDR3 nucleotides are TGTGCCAGTAGTGGCCGGGGGGGGCGAATTTCACCCCTCCACTTT. Translation gives CASSGRGGRISPLHF.

This clone was detected a few times. This sequence joins TRBV5-6 and TRBJ2-7; D is perhaps TRBD1 (6 bases). CDR1 and CDR2 (germline): SGHDT, YYEEEE. There are 15 residues in the CDR3. V gave up 4 bases and J gave up 5 bases, with 19 bases separating them. The DNA for the CDR3 is TGTGCCAGCAGCGGAAGCCCAGGGGTTCACCACGAGCAGTACTTC. It encodes CASSGSPGVHHEQYF.

The chain couples TRBV2 to TRBJ1-2; a weak D match, TRBD1 (6 bases). Trimming removed 5 bases at V and 11 bases at J, with 15 bases between. This CDR3 spans 12 amino acids. Germline values: CDR1 SNHLY, CDR2 FYNNEI. The CDR3 spells CASSWDTGVYTF. As DNA, the CDR3 is TGTGCCAGCAGTTGGGACACCGGTGTTTACACCTTC.

V and J are TRBV29-1 and TRBJ1-4; 7 bases are shared with TRBD1. Unmatched junction bases numbered 13, after V lost 6 bases and J lost 6 bases. Per germline, CDR1 SQVTM and CDR2 ANQGSEA. There are 15 residues in the CDR3. The CDR3: CSVAGVQGDDEKLFF. DNA for the CDR3: TGCAGCGTCGCCGGGGTGCAGGGGGATGATGAAAAACTGTTTTTT.

J is TRBJ2-1 and V is TRBV9; 10 bases agree with TRBD2. The CDR3 runs to 18 residues. Germline V CDR1 and CDR2: SGDLS, YYNGEE. Trimming took 0 bases from V and 2 from J; bases not matched to a gene: 8. The CDR3: CASSVGGSGGLTYNEQFF. CDR3 coding DNA: TGTGCCAGCAGCGTAGGGGGTAGCGGGGGGTTAACCTACAATGAGCAGTTCTTC.

The rearrangement joins TRBV5-8 to TRBJ2-7, with D perhaps matching TRBD2 (6 bases). Looked up from germline, CDR1 is SGHTS and CDR2 is YDEGEE. The CDR3 is made up of 15 amino acids. The germline V and J ends were trimmed by 4 bases and 3 bases, with 17 bases remaining between them. The CDR3 DNA is TGTGCCAGCAGCCCCGGGAGCCTCACGGACTACGAGCAGTACTTC. It specifies CASSPGSLTDYEQYF.

V usage is TRBV7-9 and J usage is TRBJ1-2; the D gene is possibly TRBD1 (5 bases). V lost 1 base and J 3 bases, leaving 18 bases between the germline ends. Germline V lookup: CDR1 SEHNR, CDR2 FQNEAQ (reference sequence). This CDR3 contains 17 residues. CDR3 sequence: CASSLGFRGSSDYGYTF. The CDR3 DNA reads as TGTGCCAGCAGCTTAGGTTTTCGGGGGAGTTCTGACTATGGCTACACCTTC. Full variable domain (remainder filled in from reference TRBV7-9 and TRBJ1-2): DTGVSQNPRHKITKRGQNVTFRCDPISEHNRLYWYRQTLGQGPEFLTYFQNEAQLEKSRLLSDRFSAERPKGSFSTLEIQRTEQGDSAMYLCASSLGFRGSSDYGYTFGSGTRLTVV.